This T cell receptor (beta chain) was sequenced during a study of T cells in localized non-small cell lung cancer. General observations from the study: Overall survival was longer when the density of T cells in the blood was higher. Of the top 100 tumor clones, median around 55 were in adjacent lung, approximately 30 among its top 100.

Note on this clone: No antigen is known for it.

This CDR3 comprises 14 residues. Germline V gene lookup returns CDR1 SGHRS and CDR2 YFSETQ. The V and J ends lost 1 base and 2 bases respectively, with 7 bases between them. Repertoires were generated with immunoSEQ multiplex PCR, while TCRdb's copy carries only in-frame clones and drops some. The profile covers tens of thousands of clones, with 82% appearing a single time and around 15% taken by the ten largest. The TCR originated in a male donor older than 55 with stage III squamous cell lung carcinoma. The sequenced sample was peripheral blood, obtained before any cancer treatment. The rearrangement joins TRBV5-1 to TRBJ1-3, with D maybe TRBD1 (5 bases). The CDR3 is CASSLTGTGNTIYF. The DNA of the CDR3 is TGCGCCAGCAGCTTGACAGGAACTGGAAACACCATATATTTT.